These 20 T cell receptor beta chains were sequenced from one sample in a study of blood T cell repertoires in COVID-19. Clones were sequenced by immunoSEQ multiplex PCR, and TCRdb holds only the in-frame ones, with some missing. The data contain 300,000 to 450,000 clones, roughly nine tenths of them seen just once; the ten biggest clones take up roughly 1%. The material sequenced was PBMCs or T cells enriched from blood (not recorded which). These receptors all come from a man aged 18 to 35 who had recovered from COVID-19.

The rearrangement joins TRBV11-2 to TRBJ1-1; TRBD1 is a possible D gene (5 bases). Germline lookup yields CDR1 SGHAT and CDR2 FQNNGV. This CDR3 comprises 14 residues. Trimming took 3 bases from V and 1 from J, leaving 9 bases between them. The chain's CDR3 is CASSFAQGNTEAFF. CDR3 nucleotides: TGTGCCAGCAGCTTTGCCCAGGGGAACACTGAAGCTTTCTTT.

The chain is built from TRBV5-4 and TRBJ2-7; D unresolved. CDR1 and CDR2 (germline): SGHNT, YYREEE (reference sequence). V was trimmed by 4 bases and J by 0 bases, leaving 11 bases between them. This CDR3 has 14 amino acids. DNA of the CDR3: TGTGCCAGCAGCGATCGGTCCTCCTCCTACGAGCAGTACTTC. Amino acid sequence: CASSDRSSSYEQYF.

This clone was seen a single time. The chain combines TRBV6-5 with TRBJ1-2, with 9 positions matching TRBD1. The junction had 4 bases not matched to a gene; V was cut back by 7 bases and J by 1 base. Germline V gene sequence: CDR1 MNHEY, CDR2 SVGAGI. This CDR3 has 14 amino acids. The CDR3: CASIRGQGNYGYTF. The CDR3 DNA reads as TGTGCCAGCATTCGGGGACAGGGTAACTATGGCTACACCTTC.

The chain combines TRBV6-5 with TRBJ2-3; TRBD2 matches at 8 bases. The CDR3 contains 16 residues. The V and J ends lost 2 bases and 4 bases, in that order; junction bases with no gene match: 8. Germline lookup yields CDR1 MNHEY and CDR2 SVGAGI. The CDR3 DNA sequence: TGTGCCAGCAGTTACCTTAGCGGGAATGTGGCAGATACGCAGTATTTT. It is translated as CASSYLSGNVADTQYF.

This chain connects TRBV3-1 (or the pseudogene TRBV3-2) to TRBJ2-4; possible D gene TRBD2, 5 bases. Germline CDR1 and CDR2: LGHDT and YNNKEL (reference sequence). The ends were cut back, 0 bases at V and 2 bases at J, with 17 bases in the middle. The CDR3 has 18 residues. DNA of the CDR3: TGTGCCAGCAGCCAAGATCTTCCGGACTTTCCCTCCAAAAACATTCAGTACTTC. It translates to CASSQDLPDFPSKNIQYF.

As concerns this clone: The junction departs from the called germline gene at one end, perhaps through a read error. V and J are TRBV9 and TRBJ2-2, with a weak D call TRBD2 (5 bases). This CDR3 spans 12 amino acids. Germline V gene lookup returns CDR1 SGDLS and CDR2 YYNGEE. CDR3 in DNA: TGTGCCAGCAGCGGGTTGGCCGGGAAGCTGTTTTTT. This encodes CASSGLAGKLFF. The full variable domain, in which reference TRBV9 and TRBJ2-2 provide the parts outside the CDR3, is DSGVTQTPKHLITATGQRVTLRCSPRSGDLSVYWYQQSLDQGLQFLIQYYNGEERAKGNILERFSAQQFPDLHSELNLSSLELGDSALYFCASSGLAGKLFFGEGSRLTVL.

There are a few counts of this clone. The V call is TRBV2, the J call TRBJ2-7; TRBD1 matches at 8 bases. In germline, CDR1 is SNHLY, CDR2 FYNNEI. The V and J ends lost 6 bases and 2 bases, in that order; junction bases with no gene match: 6. The CDR3 has 14 amino acids. CDR3 protein: CASRLTGGTYEQYF. CDR3 DNA sequence: TGTGCCAGCAGATTAACAGGGGGAACCTACGAGCAGTACTTC.

The chain recombines TRBV7-9 with TRBJ2-7, with TRBD1 matching 8 bases. J was trimmed by 3 bases and V by 5 bases; bases with no gene match: 9. The CDR3 loop spans 15 amino acids. Germline V CDR1 and CDR2: SEHNR, FQNEAQ (reference sequence). For the CDR3, the DNA is TGTGCCAGCAGCCCGGGACAGGCGAACCTCTACGAGCAGTACTTC. It encodes CASSPGQANLYEQYF.

The genes are TRBV28 and TRBJ2-7, with D tentatively TRBD1 (6 bases). The CDR3 sequence is 17 residues long. V was trimmed by 5 bases and J by 3 bases, leaving 23 bases between them. Germline loops: CDR1 MDHEN, CDR2 SYDVKM. The CDR3 loop is CASSPVPLDRHYYEQYF. CDR3 coding DNA: TGTGCCAGCAGTCCTGTTCCTCTGGACAGACATTACTACGAGCAGTACTTC.

There are a few counts of this clone. The chain is built from TRBV6-1 and TRBJ1-1; a weak D match, TRBD1 (5 bases). The CDR3 length is 14 residues. V was clipped by 2 bases and J by 6 bases, with 13 bases between them. Germline values: CDR1 MNHNS, CDR2 SASEGT. CDR3 nucleotide sequence: TGTGCCAGCAGTGAACAGGGCTATCGGGCTGAAGCTTTCTTT. Protein: CASSEQGYRAEAFF.

This chain joins TRBV4-3 and TRBJ1-4; D may be TRBD1 (5 bases). The V end lost 4 bases, the J end lost 0 bases, and 12 bases lay between the germline ends. Per germline, CDR1 LGHNA and CDR2 YSLEER. The CDR3 has 16 residues. The DNA for the CDR3 is TGCGCCAGCAGCCGAACGGGACTTTCAACTAATGAAAAACTGTTTTTT. This encodes CASSRTGLSTNEKLFF.

This clone was seen a single time. The chain employs TRBV7-3 and TRBJ2-4; TRBD2 matches 10 bases. After removal of 3 bases from V and 8 bases from J, the junction contained 7 bases not matched to a gene. The germline CDR1 and CDR2 sequences are SGHTA and FQGTGA. The CDR3 extends over 15 amino acids. CDR3: CASSFPSGGEDIQYF. The CDR3 DNA follows: TGTGCCAGCAGCTTCCCCAGCGGGGGGGAGGACATTCAGTACTTC. The full variable domain, with the rest looked up from reference TRBV7-3 and TRBJ2-4, is GAGVSQTPSNKVTEKGKYVELRCDPISGHTALYWYRQSLGQGPEFLIYFQGTGAADDSGLPNDRFFAVRPEGSVSTLKIQRTERGDSAVYLCASSFPSGGEDIQYFGAGTRLSVL.

V and J are TRBV6-5 and TRBJ1-1, with D possibly matching TRBD1 (6 bases). Germline assignment: CDR1 MNHEY and CDR2 SVGAGI. With 6 bases removed from V and 6 bases from J, the gap between germline ends came to 17 bases. The CDR3 is 14 residues long. CDR3 DNA sequence: TGTGCCAGCAGAAACAGGGAAAGGTACCCTGAAGCTTTCTTT. It codes for CASRNRERYPEAFF.

This chain links TRBV7-2 with TRBJ2-7; D might be TRBD2 (6 bases). This CDR3 spans 14 amino acids. V was trimmed by 0 bases and J by 5 bases, leaving 11 bases between them. CDR1 and CDR2 (germline): SGHTA, FQGNSA. CDR3 DNA sequence: TGTGCCAGCAGCTTAGCGCAGGGACTGAACGAGCAGTACTTC. As protein: CASSLAQGLNEQYF.

The chain uses TRBV23-1 and TRBJ1-2; D may be TRBD1 (6 bases). TRBV23-1 is identified as an open reading frame with a role that is uncertain. This CDR3 spans 15 amino acids. With 6 bases removed from V and 2 bases from J, the gap between germline ends came to 16 bases. As DNA, the CDR3 is TGCGCCAGCAGGGGGGCCGGACCACCGAACTATGGCTACACCTTC. Amino acids: CASRGAGPPNYGYTF.

This chain uses TRBV5-8 with TRBJ2-3; tentative D call: TRBD1 (6 bases). Trimming stripped 5 bases from V and 2 bases from J, with 12 bases between. The CDR3 is 14 residues long. Germline-derived CDR1 and CDR2 are SGHTS and YDEGEE. The CDR3 nucleotides read TGTGCCAGCAGACACCGGGACATCACAGATACGCAGTATTTT. Translating it yields CASRHRDITDTQYF.

The V call is TRBV9, the J call TRBJ2-7, with a possible D match to TRBD2 (6 bases). Germline values: CDR1 SGDLS, CDR2 YYNGEE. V shed 0 bases and J shed 3 bases, with 10 bases lying between them. CDR3 size: 14 residues. CDR3 region: CASSVGLEGYEQYF. The CDR3 nucleotides are TGTGCCAGCAGCGTAGGCCTGGAGGGCTACGAGCAGTACTTC.

The chain joins TRBV24-1 to TRBJ2-2; possibly TRBD2 for D (5 bases). This CDR3 spans 13 amino acids. The V end lost 9 bases, the J end lost 5 bases, and 12 bases lay between the germline ends. Looked up from germline, CDR1 is KGHDR and CDR2 is SFDVKD. The DNA for the CDR3 is TGTGCCACCTCACTGGGAGTGACCGGGGAGCTGTTTTTT. Encoded protein: CATSLGVTGELFF.

The chain uses TRBV6-6 and TRBJ1-3, with 7 bases lining up with TRBD1. Germline CDR1 and CDR2: MNHNY and SVGAGI (reference sequence). The V segment lost 4 bases and the J segment 0 bases; nucleotides outside the gene matches: 3. The CDR3 length is 15 residues. CDR3 residues: CASSFRQGSGNTIYF. The CDR3 region has the DNA TGTGCCAGCAGTTTCCGACAGGGCTCTGGAAACACCATATATTTT.

V usage is TRBV7-9 and J usage is TRBJ1-2; D is undetermined. CDR3 length: 14 residues. Between the trimmed V and J ends, which lost 5 bases and 1 base, there was a span of 11 bases. CDR1 and CDR2 from the germline V gene are SEHNR and FQNEAQ (reference sequence). In nucleotides, the CDR3 is TGTGCCAGCAGCCCTCAGGTTAATAACTATGGCTACACCTTC. Translation: CASSPQVNNYGYTF.